The clone carrying this T cell receptor (beta chain) was recorded a few times. Its specificity is unknown. Repertoires were generated with immunoSEQ multiplex PCR, while TCRdb's copy carries only in-frame clones and drops some. The sample shows about 76,000 clones, roughly 85% of them seen only once. This CDR3 region has 14 residues. The germline V and J ends were trimmed by 5 bases and 10 bases, with 15 bases remaining between them. The germline V gene encodes CDR1 SGHAT and CDR2 FQNNGV. The sample is drawn from a study of OX40 agonist ivuxolimab in advanced cancers. Study overall: With a range of roughly 20 to 85, age averaged about 59 years, and 75% to 90% were male. Eligibility rules accepted prior anti-PD-1, anti-PD-L1 or anti-CTLA-4 therapy, and over 30% had some. General study findings and limits: CD8+ T cells averaged more expanded clones than CD4+. Determination of antigen specificity was not performed for the expanded peripheral T cells.

The chain links TRBV11-2 to TRBJ1-6; D is uncertain. This clonotype was sampled from an adult with an advanced solid tumor such as melanoma, head and neck, liver or kidney cancer. The sequencing here drew on CD4+ or CD8+ T cells sorted from blood, taken in a trial of the OX40 agonist ivuxolimab. The chain's CDR3 is CASSPDSQRSPLHF. Here the CDR3 DNA reads TGTGCCAGCAGCCCGGACTCGCAGAGGTCACCCCTCCACTTT.